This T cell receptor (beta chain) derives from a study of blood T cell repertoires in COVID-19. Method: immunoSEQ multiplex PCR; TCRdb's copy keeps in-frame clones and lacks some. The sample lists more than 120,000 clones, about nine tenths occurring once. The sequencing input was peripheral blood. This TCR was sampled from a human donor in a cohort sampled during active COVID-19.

The CDR3 DNA reads as TGTGCCAGTGATGTGTACAGGGACCAAGGTGAGCAGTTCTTC. It specifies CASDVYRDQGEQFF. The genes are TRBV19 and TRBJ2-1; a weak D match, TRBD1 (6 bases). The CDR3 length is 14 residues. The germline V gene has CDR1 LNHDA and CDR2 SQIVND (reference sequence). Deletions cut 8 bases from V and 9 bases from J, with 20 bases between.